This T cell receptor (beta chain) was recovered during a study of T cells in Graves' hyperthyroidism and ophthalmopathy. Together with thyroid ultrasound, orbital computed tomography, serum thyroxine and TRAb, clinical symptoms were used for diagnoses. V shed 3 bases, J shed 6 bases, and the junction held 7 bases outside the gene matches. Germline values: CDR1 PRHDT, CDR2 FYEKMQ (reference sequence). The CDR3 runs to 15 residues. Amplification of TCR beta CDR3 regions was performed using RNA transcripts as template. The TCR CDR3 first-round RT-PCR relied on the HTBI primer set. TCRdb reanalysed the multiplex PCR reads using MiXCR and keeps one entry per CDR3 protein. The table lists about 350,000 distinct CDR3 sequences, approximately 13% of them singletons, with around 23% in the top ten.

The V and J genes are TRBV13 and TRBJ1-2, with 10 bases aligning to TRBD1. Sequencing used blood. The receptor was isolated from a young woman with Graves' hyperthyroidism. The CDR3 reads CASSFKTGGVDGYTF. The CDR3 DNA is TGTGCCAGCAGCTTCAAGACAGGGGGCGTAGATGGCTACACCTTC.